The T cell receptor (beta chain) described here comes from a study of control samples from healthy donors and cancer patients. This clone was seen a single time. This CDR3 contains 16 residues. Germline CDR1 reads LGHDT; CDR2 reads YNNKEL (reference sequence). Trimming at V came to 0 bases and at J to 3 bases, leaving 6 bases not matched to a gene. Data came from immunoSEQ multiplex PCR; TCRdb stores just in-frame clones and leaves some out. The sample includes around 170,000 clones, around 88% of them seen just once. The clonotype was recovered from a woman between 25 and 40 years old in good health. The sample consisted of blood. J is TRBJ1-1 and V is TRBV3-1 (or the pseudogene TRBV3-2); 8 bases agree with TRBD1. The CDR3 loop is CASSQDGTGWDTEAFF. The DNA of the CDR3 is TGTGCCAGCAGCCAAGATGGGACAGGATGGGACACTGAAGCTTTCTTT.